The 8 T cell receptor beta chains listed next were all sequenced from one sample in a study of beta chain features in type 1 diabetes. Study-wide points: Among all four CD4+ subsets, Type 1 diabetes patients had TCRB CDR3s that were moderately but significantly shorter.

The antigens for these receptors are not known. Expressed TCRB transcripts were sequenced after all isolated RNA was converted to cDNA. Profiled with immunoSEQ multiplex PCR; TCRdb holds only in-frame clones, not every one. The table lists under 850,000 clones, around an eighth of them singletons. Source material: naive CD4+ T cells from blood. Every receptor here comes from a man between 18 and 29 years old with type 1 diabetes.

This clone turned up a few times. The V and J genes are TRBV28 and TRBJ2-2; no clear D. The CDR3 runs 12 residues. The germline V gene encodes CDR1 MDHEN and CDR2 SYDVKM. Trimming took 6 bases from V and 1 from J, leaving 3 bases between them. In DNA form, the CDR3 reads TGTGCCAGCAGACTGAACACCGGGGAGCTGTTTTTT. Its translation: CASRLNTGELFF.

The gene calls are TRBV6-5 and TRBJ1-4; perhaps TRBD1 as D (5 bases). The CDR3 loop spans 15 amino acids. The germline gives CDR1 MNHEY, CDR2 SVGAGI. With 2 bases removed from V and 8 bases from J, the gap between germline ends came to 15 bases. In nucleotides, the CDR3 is TGTGCCAGCAGTTACGACGGCAGGGTCGGAGAAAAACTGTTTTTT. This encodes CASSYDGRVGEKLFF.

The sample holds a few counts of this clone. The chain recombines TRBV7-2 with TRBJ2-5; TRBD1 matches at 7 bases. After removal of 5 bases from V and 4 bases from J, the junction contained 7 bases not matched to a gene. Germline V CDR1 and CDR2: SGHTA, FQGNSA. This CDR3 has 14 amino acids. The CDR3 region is CASSKDRWTETQYF. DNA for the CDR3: TGTGCCAGCAGCAAGGACAGGTGGACAGAGACCCAGTACTTC.

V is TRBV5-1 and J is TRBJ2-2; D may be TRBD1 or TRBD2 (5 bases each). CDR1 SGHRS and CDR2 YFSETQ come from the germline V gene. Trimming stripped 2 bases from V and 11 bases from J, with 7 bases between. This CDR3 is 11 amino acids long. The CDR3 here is CASSLGTELFF. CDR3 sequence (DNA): TGCGCCAGCAGCTTAGGGACCGAGCTGTTTTTT. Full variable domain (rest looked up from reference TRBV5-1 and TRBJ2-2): KAGVTQTPRYLIKTRGQQVTLSCSPISGHRSVSWYQQTPGQGLQFLFEYFSETQRNKGNFPGRFSGRQFSNSRSEMNVSTLELGDSALYLCASSLGTELFFGEGSRLTVL.

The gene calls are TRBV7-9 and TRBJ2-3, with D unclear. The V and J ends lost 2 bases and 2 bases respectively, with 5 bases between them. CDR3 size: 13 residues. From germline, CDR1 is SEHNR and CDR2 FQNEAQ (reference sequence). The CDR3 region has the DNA TGTGCCAGCAGCTTACAGCTCACAGATACGCAGTATTTT. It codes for CASSLQLTDTQYF. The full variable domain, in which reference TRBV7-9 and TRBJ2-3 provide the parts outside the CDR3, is DTGVSQNPRHKITKRGQNVTFRCDPISEHNRLYWYRQTLGQGPEFLTYFQNEAQLEKSRLLSDRFSAERPKGSFSTLEIQRTEQGDSAMYLCASSLQLTDTQYFGPGTRLTVL.

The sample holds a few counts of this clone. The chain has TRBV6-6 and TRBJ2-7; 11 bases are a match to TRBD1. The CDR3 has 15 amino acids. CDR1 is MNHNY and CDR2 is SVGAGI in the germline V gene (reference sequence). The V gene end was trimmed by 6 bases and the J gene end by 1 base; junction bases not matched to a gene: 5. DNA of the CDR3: TGTGCCAGCAGGTCGGACAGGGGGCCATCCTACGAGCAGTACTTC. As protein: CASRSDRGPSYEQYF.

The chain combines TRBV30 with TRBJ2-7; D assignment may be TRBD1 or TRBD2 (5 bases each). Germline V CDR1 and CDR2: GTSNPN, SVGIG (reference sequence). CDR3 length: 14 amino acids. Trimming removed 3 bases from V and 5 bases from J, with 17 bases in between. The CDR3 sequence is CAWRLGREFNEQYF. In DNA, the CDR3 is TGTGCCTGGAGACTGGGCAGGGAGTTCAACGAGCAGTACTTC.

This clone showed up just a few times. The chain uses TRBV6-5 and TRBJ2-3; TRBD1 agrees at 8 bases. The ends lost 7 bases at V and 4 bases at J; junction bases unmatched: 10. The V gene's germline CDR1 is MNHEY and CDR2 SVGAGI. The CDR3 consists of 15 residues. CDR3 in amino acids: CASKPDRGAPDTQYF. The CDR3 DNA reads TGTGCCAGCAAACCCGACAGGGGTGCCCCAGATACGCAGTATTTT.